This passage covers 17 T cell receptor beta chains from one sample sequenced in a study of T cell clonality in common variable immunodeficiency. Method: immunoSEQ multiplex PCR; TCRdb's copy keeps in-frame clones and lacks some. This sample comprises about 40,000 clones, none seen once only. The sample taken for sequencing was peripheral blood mononuclear cells. The receptors were gathered from a person aged 18 to 75 in good health.

In this sample, this clone turned up many times. Read data end 3 residues before the CDR3 end; the end is taken from the germline J gene. The chain carries TRBV5-1 and TRBJ1-3; a weak D match, TRBD1 (6 bases). In germline, CDR1 is SGHRS, CDR2 YFSETQ. The V end was cut by 2 bases, the J end by 3 bases, with 15 bases between. This CDR3 comprises 16 residues. The part of the CDR3 DNA that was read is TGCGCCAGCAGCTTCGGCGGACAGCTCGGTGGAAACACC. It is translated as CASSFGGQLGGNT. The whole CDR3 protein reads CASSFGGQLGGNTIYF.

At least ten counts were recorded for this clone. The read is 3 residues too short to cover the CDR3 end, so that end is filled in from the germline J gene. This rearrangement joins TRBV7-8 to TRBJ2-3; the D is unclear. CDR3 length: 11 amino acids. CDR1 SGHVS and CDR2 FQNEAQ come from the germline V gene. Trimming removed 5 bases at V and 3 bases at J, with 3 bases between. CDR3 amino acids: CASSQTDTQYF. CDR3 bases read: TGTGCCAGCAGCCAAACAGATACG.

The sample holds many counts of this clone. CDR3 sequence: CASSQDPGLRGNEQYF. CDR3 DNA, as far as it was read: TGTGCCAGCAGCCAAGATCCCGGACTAAGAGGGAACGAG. This sequence joins TRBV4-2 and TRBJ2-7; tentative D call: TRBD2 (6 bases). The read terminates 3 residues before the CDR3 end, so the remaining end is supplied by the germline J gene. Germline V gene sequence: CDR1 LGHNA, CDR2 YNFKEQ. Trimming stripped 0 bases from V and 5 bases from J, with 17 bases between. The CDR3 sequence is 16 residues long.

The table lists this clone with many counts. The read finishes 3 residues shy of the CDR3 end, and the germline J gene is used to complete it. V is TRBV20-1 and J is TRBJ2-1; the D gene is possibly TRBD2 (6 bases). Germline V gene sequence: CDR1 DFQATT, CDR2 SNEGSKA (reference sequence). The CDR3 extends over 12 amino acids. Incomplete CDR3 DNA: TGCAGGGCCGGGAGCGGATTCAATGAG. Residues: CRAGSGFNE. The entire CDR3 reads CRAGSGFNEQFF.

This clone was counted at least ten times. The DNA ends 3 residues before the CDR3 does, and the rest of the CDR3 is filled in from the germline J gene. This chain connects TRBV5-4 to TRBJ1-2, with 10 bases that match TRBD1. Trimming removed 5 bases from V and 2 bases from J; junction bases left unmatched: 3. The CDR3 loop spans 14 amino acids. Germline CDR1 is SGHNT and CDR2 is YYREEE (reference sequence). Incomplete CDR3 DNA: TGTGCCAGCAGTTCGGGACAGGGGAACTATGGC. It codes for CASSSGQGNYG. The whole CDR3 sequence reads CASSSGQGNYGYTF.

This clone came up many times. The read ends 3 residues early relative to the CDR3; the germline J gene fills the gap. The gene calls are TRBV30 and TRBJ2-3; TRBD2 aligns across 7 bases. The CDR3 loop spans 14 amino acids. J lost 1 base, V lost 2 bases, and 3 bases had no gene match. In germline, CDR1 is GTSNPN, CDR2 SVGIG (reference sequence). CDR3 in amino acids: CAWSSSGGTDTQYF. The CDR3 DNA, read in part, is TGTGCCTGGAGTTCCAGCGGGGGCACAGATACG.

This clone occurred many times. The read ends 3 residues early relative to the CDR3; the germline J gene fills the gap. This sequence joins TRBV20-1 and TRBJ2-3; TRBD1 matches 8 bases. Trimming cost V 8 bases and J 1 base; bases outside gene matches: 5. Germline CDR1 and CDR2: DFQATT and SNEGSKA (reference sequence). The CDR3 totals 13 residues. CDR3 bases read: TGCAGTCCCGGACAGGGAGGCACAGATACG. Translating gives CSPGQGGTDT. The CDR3 in full is CSPGQGGTDTQYF.

There are many counts of this clone. From the germline J gene comes the end of the CDR3, since the read stops 3 residues before it. The chain recombines TRBV6-1 with TRBJ2-7, with TRBD1 matching over 8 bases. This CDR3 spans 14 amino acids. Germline CDR1 reads MNHNS; CDR2 reads SASEGT. V lost 3 bases and J lost 5; bases outside the gene matches: 6. CDR3 sequence reads: CASSEAGGFHEQYF. The CDR3 DNA, read in part, is TGTGCCAGCAGTGAGGCAGGGGGCTTCCACGAG.

The sample holds many counts of this clone. The DNA read from the CDR3 is TGTGCCAGCAGTTACGGGACAGGGAACCCCTACGAG. This codes for CASSYGTGNPYE. The CDR3 reads in full as CASSYGTGNPYEQYF. The chain combines TRBV6-2 or TRBV6-3 with TRBJ2-7; 9 bases are shared with TRBD1. The CDR3 extends 3 residues past the end of the read, so its final part is completed from the germline J gene. Germline lookup yields CDR1 MNHEY and CDR2 SVGEGT. Trimming at V came to 2 bases and at J to 2 bases, leaving 4 bases not matched to a gene. This CDR3 region has 15 residues.

This clone was seen at least ten times. The read is 3 residues too short to cover the CDR3 end, so that end is filled in from the germline J gene. This rearrangement joins TRBV5-6 to TRBJ2-7; possibly TRBD1 for D (6 bases). Between the trimmed V and J ends, which lost 2 bases and 2 bases, there was a span of 8 bases. CDR1 is SGHDT and CDR2 is YYEEEE in the germline V gene. This CDR3 region has 13 residues. CDR3 loop: CASSLTGTYEQYF. The sequenced CDR3 bases are TGTGCCAGCAGCTTAACAGGGACCTACGAG. The full variable domain, completed using reference TRBV5-6 and TRBJ2-7, is DAGVTQSPTHLIKTRGQQVTLRCSPKSGHDTVSWYQQALGQGPQFIFQYYEEEERQRGNFPDRFSGHQFPNYSSELNVNALLLGDSALYLCASSLTGTYEQYFGPGTRLTVT.

The CDR3 region is CASRHGLARETQYF. The CDR3 DNA, read in part, is TGTGCCAGCAGACACGGACTAGCAAGGGAGACC. The gene calls are TRBV2 and TRBJ2-5, with 8 nucleotides matching TRBD2. The read terminates 3 residues before the CDR3 end, so the remaining end is supplied by the germline J gene. Germline V gives CDR1 SNHLY, CDR2 FYNNEI. The CDR3 totals 14 residues. V lost 6 bases and J lost 5; bases outside the gene matches: 8.

This clone was observed many times. The read stops 3 residues short of the end of the CDR3; the missing end is completed from the germline J gene. The chain employs TRBV20-1 and TRBJ2-1, with D possibly TRBD2 on 6 matching bases. Germline CDR1 and CDR2: DFQATT and SNEGSKA (reference sequence). The CDR3 sequence is 14 residues long. Trimming stripped 1 base from V and 0 bases from J, with 7 bases between. CDR3 bases read: TGCAGTGCTAGAGGACTAGGCTCCTACAATGAG. Amino acids: CSARGLGSYNE. The full CDR3 reads CSARGLGSYNEQFF.

This clone was observed at least ten times. The read falls 3 residues short of the CDR3 end, and the missing part is taken from the germline J gene. The chain couples TRBV30 to TRBJ1-2; TRBD1 might be the D (5 bases). Germline V lookup: CDR1 GTSNPN, CDR2 SVGIG (reference sequence). The CDR3 is 12 amino acids. The V end lost 4 bases, the J end lost 7 bases, and 13 bases lay between the germline ends. The CDR3 sequence is CAWMGTGGGYTF. The sequenced CDR3 bases are TGTGCCTGGATGGGAACAGGAGGTGGC.

This clone was seen many times. The read gets to within 3 residues of the CDR3 end, and the germline J gene fills in the rest. V is TRBV20-1 and J is TRBJ1-5, with D hard to call. The ends were cut back, 2 bases at V and 6 bases at J, with 17 bases in the middle. Germline V CDR1 and CDR2: DFQATT, SNEGSKA (reference sequence). The CDR3 loop spans 15 amino acids. Incomplete CDR3 DNA: TGCAGTGCTAGAAGGGAGGCGGGAGTAAGTCAGCCC. Translated: CSARREAGVSQP. The full CDR3 protein reads CSARREAGVSQPQHF.

The sample holds many counts of this clone. The read gets to within 3 residues of the CDR3 end, and the germline J gene fills in the rest. The V call is TRBV20-1, the J call TRBJ2-1, with 16 bases aligning to TRBD2. The CDR3 is 18 residues long. The trim removed 3 bases at V and 8 bases at J, leaving 13 bases unmatched. Per germline, CDR1 DFQATT and CDR2 SNEGSKA (reference sequence). The covered CDR3 bases are TGCAGTGCTAGGGCCCCGGGACTAGCGGGAGGGCCCTCGTATGAG. It translates to CSARAPGLAGGPSYE. The entire CDR3 reads CSARAPGLAGGPSYEQFF.

This clone was counted at least ten times. The read halts 3 residues ahead of the CDR3 end, with the missing end drawn from the germline J gene. The V and J genes are TRBV2 and TRBJ2-6, with 8 bases lining up with TRBD2. V dropped 6 bases and J dropped 2; count of bases not matched to a gene: 9. Germline CDR1 reads SNHLY; CDR2 reads FYNNEI. The CDR3 runs 17 residues. CDR3: CASSPSGSVTGANVLTF. The part of the CDR3 DNA that was read is TGTGCCAGCAGCCCGAGCGGGAGTGTCACTGGGGCCAACGTC.

This clone was seen at least ten times. The CDR3 goes on 3 residues after the read ends, and that part is filled in from the germline J gene. The gene calls are TRBV11-2 and TRBJ2-7; no clear D gene. The germline V and J ends were trimmed by 4 bases and 5 bases, with 12 bases remaining between them. Germline lookup yields CDR1 SGHAT and CDR2 FQNNGV. CDR3 length: 13 residues. The sequenced part of the CDR3 DNA is TGTGCCAGCAGCTGGCCCAATATGGACGAG. Protein sequence: CASSWPNMDE. The whole CDR3 sequence reads CASSWPNMDEQYF. The full variable domain, with the rest looked up from reference TRBV11-2 and TRBJ2-7, is EAGVAQSPRYKIIEKRQSVAFWCNPISGHATLYWYQQILGQGPKLLIQFQNNGVVDDSQLPKDRFSAERLKGVDSTLKIQPAKLEDSAVYLCASSWPNMDEQYFGPGTRLTVT.